These T cell receptor beta chains were read from a single sample in a study of blood T cells in healthy people across ages. TCRdb itself ran the 5' RACE reads through MiXCR, one entry per CDR3 protein. The data show about 1.5 million distinct CDR3 sequences, approximately 39% seen once. The sequencing sample was made of blood. Receptors were obtained from a woman between 18 and 29 years old in good health. CDR3s include the opening cysteine and the closing phenylalanine or tryptophan. D genes are given only for firm matches.

v_gene: TRBV10-3
d_gene: TRBD2
len: 15
j_gene: TRBJ2-5
CDR3aa: CAISESGGAAETQYF

v_gene: TRBV5-1
d_gene: NA
len: 18
j_gene: TRBJ2-1
CDR3aa: CASSGSILGGPSYNEQFF

v_gene: TRBV6-1
d_gene: TRBD1
len: 14
j_gene: TRBJ1-1
CDR3aa: CASSVRQGGTEAFF

v_gene: TRBV27
d_gene: TRBD1
len: 17
j_gene: TRBJ2-7
CDR3aa: CASRASGTGYGDYEQYF

v_gene: TRBV7-2
d_gene: NA
len: 15
j_gene: TRBJ2-5
CDR3aa: CASSLIWGVGETQYF

v_gene: TRBV7-2
d_gene: NA
len: 12
j_gene: NA
CDR3aa: CARETEQETQYF

v_gene: TRBV4-2
d_gene: NA
len: 13
j_gene: TRBJ2-5
CDR3aa: CASSQEALETQYF

v_gene: TRBV5-1
d_gene: TRBD1
len: 16
j_gene: TRBJ2-3
CDR3aa: CASSLGQGAGTDTQYF

v_gene: TRBV7-8
d_gene: TRBD1
len: 14
j_gene: TRBJ2-7
CDR3aa: CASCGDRAYNEQYF

v_gene: TRBV5-1
d_gene: NA
len: 15
j_gene: TRBJ2-7
CDR3aa: CASSLDLARSYEQYF

v_gene: TRBV7-9
d_gene: NA
len: 14
j_gene: TRBJ2-7
CDR3aa: CASSPQGLSYEQYF

v_gene: TRBV27
d_gene: NA
len: 15
j_gene: TRBJ2-1
CDR3aa: CASSSRAGYYNEQFF

v_gene: TRBV2
d_gene: TRBD1
len: 13
j_gene: TRBJ2-7
CDR3aa: CASNRQGLGEQYF

v_gene: TRBV3-1
d_gene: TRBD2
len: 13
j_gene: TRBJ2-1
CDR3aa: CASRTSVDNEQFF

v_gene: TRBV7-2
d_gene: TRBD1
len: 15
j_gene: TRBJ2-2
CDR3aa: CASSPVPQGEGELFF

v_gene: TRBV20-1
d_gene: TRBD1
len: 15
j_gene: TRBJ1-5
CDR3aa: CSARDRGTGDQPQHF

v_gene: TRBV15
d_gene: TRBD2
len: 16
j_gene: TRBJ2-5
CDR3aa: CATSRVLTSGRQTQYF

v_gene: TRBV30
d_gene: TRBD1
len: 14
j_gene: TRBJ1-4
CDR3aa: CAWSVQGAEEKLFF

v_gene: TRBV6-1
d_gene: NA
len: 12
j_gene: TRBJ2-4
CDR3aa: CASTEVLNIQYF

v_gene: TRBV20-1
d_gene: NA
len: 13
j_gene: TRBJ2-3
CDR3aa: CRVVSGRTDTQYF

v_gene: TRBV20-1
d_gene: NA
len: 13
j_gene: TRBJ2-7
CDR3aa: CSASGQRSYELYF

v_gene: TRBV27
d_gene: TRBD1
len: 13
j_gene: TRBJ1-1
CDR3aa: CASRPDRVTEAFF

v_gene: TRBV3-1
d_gene: NA
len: 13
j_gene: TRBJ1-4
CDR3aa: CASSQTVLGKLFF